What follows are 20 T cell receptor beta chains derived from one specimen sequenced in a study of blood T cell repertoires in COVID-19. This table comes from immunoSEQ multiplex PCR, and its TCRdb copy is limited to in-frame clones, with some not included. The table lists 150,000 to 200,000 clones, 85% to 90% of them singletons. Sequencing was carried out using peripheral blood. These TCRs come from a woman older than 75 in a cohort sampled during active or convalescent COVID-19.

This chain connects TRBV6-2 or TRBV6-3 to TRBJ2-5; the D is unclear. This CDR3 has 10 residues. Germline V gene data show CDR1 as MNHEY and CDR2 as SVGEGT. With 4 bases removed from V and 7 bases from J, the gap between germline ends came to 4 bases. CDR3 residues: CASSSGTQYF. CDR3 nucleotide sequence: TGTGCCAGCAGTTCAGGGACCCAGTACTTC.

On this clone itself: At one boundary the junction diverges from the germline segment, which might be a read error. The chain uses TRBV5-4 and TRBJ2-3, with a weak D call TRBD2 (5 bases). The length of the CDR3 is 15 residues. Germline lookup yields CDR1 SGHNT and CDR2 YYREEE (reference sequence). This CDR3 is CASILGGSPTDTQYF. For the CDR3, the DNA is TGTGCCAGCATCTTGGGCGGGTCTCCCACAGATACGCAGTATTTT.

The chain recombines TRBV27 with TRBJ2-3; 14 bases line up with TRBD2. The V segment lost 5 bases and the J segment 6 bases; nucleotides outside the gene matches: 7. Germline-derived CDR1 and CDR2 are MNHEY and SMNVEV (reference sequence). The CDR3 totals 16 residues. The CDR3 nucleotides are TGTGCCAGCAGTAAGGGACTAGCGGGGGAAGGGGATACGCAGTATTTT. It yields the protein CASSKGLAGEGDTQYF.

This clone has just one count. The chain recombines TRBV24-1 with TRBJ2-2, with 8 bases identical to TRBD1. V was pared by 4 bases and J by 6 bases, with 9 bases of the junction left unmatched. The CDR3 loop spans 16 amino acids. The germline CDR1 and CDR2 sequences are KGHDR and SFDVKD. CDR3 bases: TGTGCCACCAGTGACCCCCGGACAGGGAGTTCCGGGGAGCTGTTTTTT. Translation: CATSDPRTGSSGELFF.

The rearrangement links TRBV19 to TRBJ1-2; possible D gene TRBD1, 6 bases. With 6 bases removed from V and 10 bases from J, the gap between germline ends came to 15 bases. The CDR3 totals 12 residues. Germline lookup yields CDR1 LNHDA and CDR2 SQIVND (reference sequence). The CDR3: CASRLGAANYTF. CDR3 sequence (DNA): TGTGCCAGTAGATTGGGGGCAGCTAACTACACCTTC.

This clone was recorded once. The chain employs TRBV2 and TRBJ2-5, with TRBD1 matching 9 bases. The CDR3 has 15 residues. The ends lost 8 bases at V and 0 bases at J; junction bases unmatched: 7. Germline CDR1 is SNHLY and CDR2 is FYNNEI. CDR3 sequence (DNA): TGTGCCAGCTTGGGACAGGGTAGTTACCAAGAGACCCAGTACTTC. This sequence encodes CASLGQGSYQETQYF. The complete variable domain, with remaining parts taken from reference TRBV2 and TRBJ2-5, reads EPEVTQTPSHQVTQMGQEVILRCVPISNHLYFYWYRQILGQKVEFLVSFYNNEISEKSEIFDDQFSVERPDGSNFTLKIRSTKLEDSAMYFCASLGQGSYQETQYFGPGTRLLVL.

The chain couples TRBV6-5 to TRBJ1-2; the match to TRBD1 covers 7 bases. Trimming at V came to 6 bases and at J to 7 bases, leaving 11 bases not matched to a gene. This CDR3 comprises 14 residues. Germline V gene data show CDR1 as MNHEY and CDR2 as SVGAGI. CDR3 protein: CASRPTGSFSGYTF. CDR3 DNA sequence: TGTGCCAGCAGACCGACAGGGTCGTTTAGTGGCTACACCTTC.

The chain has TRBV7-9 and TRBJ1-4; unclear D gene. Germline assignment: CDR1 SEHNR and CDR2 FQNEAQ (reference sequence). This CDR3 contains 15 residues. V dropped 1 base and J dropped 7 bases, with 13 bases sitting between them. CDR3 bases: TGTGCCAGCAGCTTAGTTGAGAGTCTCGGTGAAAAACTGTTTTTT. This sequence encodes CASSLVESLGEKLFF.

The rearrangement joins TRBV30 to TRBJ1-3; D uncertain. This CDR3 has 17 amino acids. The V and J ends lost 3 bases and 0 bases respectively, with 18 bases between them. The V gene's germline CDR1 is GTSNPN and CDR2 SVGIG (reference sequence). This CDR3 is CAWSPSGSPSSGNTIYF. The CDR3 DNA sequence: TGTGCCTGGAGCCCATCCGGGAGCCCGAGCTCTGGAAACACCATATATTTT.

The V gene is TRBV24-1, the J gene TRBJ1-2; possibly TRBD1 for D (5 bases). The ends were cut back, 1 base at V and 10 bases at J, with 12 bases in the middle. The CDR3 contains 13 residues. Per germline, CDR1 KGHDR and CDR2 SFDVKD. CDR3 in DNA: TGTGCCACCAGTGATTTCCCAGACAGATCCTACACCTTC. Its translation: CATSDFPDRSYTF.

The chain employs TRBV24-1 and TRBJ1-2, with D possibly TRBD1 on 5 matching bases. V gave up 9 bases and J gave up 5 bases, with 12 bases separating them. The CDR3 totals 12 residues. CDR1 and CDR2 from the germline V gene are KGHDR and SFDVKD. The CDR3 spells CATSVDRYGYTF. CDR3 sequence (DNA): TGTGCCACCTCAGTAGACAGATATGGCTACACCTTC.

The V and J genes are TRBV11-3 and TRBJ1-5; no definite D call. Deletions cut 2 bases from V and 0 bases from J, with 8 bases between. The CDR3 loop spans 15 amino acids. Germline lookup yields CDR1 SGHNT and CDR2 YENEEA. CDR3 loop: CASSLRHGSNQPQHF. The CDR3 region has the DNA TGTGCCAGCAGCTTAAGACACGGTAGCAATCAGCCCCAGCATTTT. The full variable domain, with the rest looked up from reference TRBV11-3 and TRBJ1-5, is EAGVVQSPRYKIIEKKQPVAFWCNPISGHNTLYWYLQNLGQGPELLIRYENEEAVDDSQLPKDRFSAERLKGVDSTLKIQPAELGDSAVYLCASSLRHGSNQPQHFGDGTRLSIL.

In DNA, the CDR3 is TGTGCCAGCAGCTTAGCTTCAGGATATGGCTACACCTTC. It translates to CASSLASGYGYTF. The chain uses TRBV7-2 and TRBJ1-2, with no clear D. V was cut by 0 bases and J by 5 bases, with 7 bases left in between. This CDR3 comprises 13 residues. Per the germline V gene, CDR1 is SGHTA and CDR2 is FQGNSA.

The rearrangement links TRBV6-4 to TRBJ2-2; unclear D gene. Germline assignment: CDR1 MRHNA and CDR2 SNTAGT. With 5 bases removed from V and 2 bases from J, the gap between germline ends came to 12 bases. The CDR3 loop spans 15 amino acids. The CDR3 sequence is CASSPGPANTGELFF. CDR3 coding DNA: TGTGCCAGCAGTCCGGGTCCGGCCAACACCGGGGAGCTGTTTTTT.

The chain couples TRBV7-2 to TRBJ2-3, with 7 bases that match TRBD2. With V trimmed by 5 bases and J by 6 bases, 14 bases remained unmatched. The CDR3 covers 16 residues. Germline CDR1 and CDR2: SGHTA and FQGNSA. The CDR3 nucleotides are TGTGCCAGCAGCCCTTTTGGGCGGGGGACGGTGGATACGCAGTATTTT. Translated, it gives CASSPFGRGTVDTQYF.

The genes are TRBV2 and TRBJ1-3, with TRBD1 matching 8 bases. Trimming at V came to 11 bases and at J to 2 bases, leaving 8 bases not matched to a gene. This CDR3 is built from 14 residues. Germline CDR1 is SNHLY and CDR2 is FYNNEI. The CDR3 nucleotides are TGTGCCTTTATGGACAGGGCGGCTGGAAACACCATATATTTT. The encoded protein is CAFMDRAAGNTIYF.

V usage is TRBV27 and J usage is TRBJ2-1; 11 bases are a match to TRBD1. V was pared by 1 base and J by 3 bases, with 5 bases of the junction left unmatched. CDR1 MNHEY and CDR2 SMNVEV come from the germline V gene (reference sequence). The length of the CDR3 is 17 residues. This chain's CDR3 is CASSLWGQGEGYNEQFF. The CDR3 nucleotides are TGTGCCAGCAGTTTATGGGGACAGGGGGAAGGCTACAATGAGCAGTTCTTC.

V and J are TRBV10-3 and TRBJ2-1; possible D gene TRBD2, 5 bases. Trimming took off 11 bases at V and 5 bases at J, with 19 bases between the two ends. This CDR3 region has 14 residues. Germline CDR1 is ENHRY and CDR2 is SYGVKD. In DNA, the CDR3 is TGTGCCGTAGGGAGACGGACCGGGGACAATGAGCAGTTCTTC. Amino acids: CAVGRRTGDNEQFF.

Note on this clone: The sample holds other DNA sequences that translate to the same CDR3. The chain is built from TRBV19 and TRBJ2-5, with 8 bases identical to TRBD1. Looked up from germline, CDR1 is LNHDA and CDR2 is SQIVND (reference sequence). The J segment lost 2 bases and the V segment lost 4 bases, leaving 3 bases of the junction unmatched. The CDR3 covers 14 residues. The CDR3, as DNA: TGTGCCAGTAGTACAACAGGGGGGCAAGAGACCCAGTACTTC. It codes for CASSTTGGQETQYF.

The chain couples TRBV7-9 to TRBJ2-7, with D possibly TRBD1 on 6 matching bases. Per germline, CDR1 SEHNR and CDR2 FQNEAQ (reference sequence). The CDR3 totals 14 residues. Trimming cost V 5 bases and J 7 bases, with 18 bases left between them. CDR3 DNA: TGTGCCAGCAGCCGGAACAGGGATCCGGGAGAGCAGTACGTC. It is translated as CASSRNRDPGEQYV.